The TCR beta chain under discussion was sequenced for a study of T-cell memory formation after mild COVID-19. Whole-study findings and limits: Day 15 to 85 contracting clones showed balanced CD4/CD8; later expanders leaned CD4+.

This clonotype was counted many times. What it binds is not known. Trimming removed 3 bases at V and 7 bases at J, with 6 bases between. The CDR3 spans 11 residues. Using its own MiXCR run on the 5' RACE reads, TCRdb lists one record per CDR3 protein. The sample includes 350,000 to 450,000 distinct CDR3 sequences, less than 25% of them seen just once. The specimen sequenced was PBMCs or a T cell subset sorted from them (not recorded which). This chain uses TRBV12-3 or TRBV12-4 with TRBJ1-1; no reliable D call. This receptor was obtained from an adult woman who had mild COVID-19 (a few samples of this study predate the infection). Cell type and time point are not known. Written as DNA, the CDR3 is TGTGCCAGCAGTTTGAGAAATGAAGCTTTCTTT. Encoded protein: CASSLRNEAFF.